This is a list of T cell receptor beta chains from one sample in a study of blood T cell repertoires in COVID-19. This table comes from immunoSEQ multiplex PCR, and its TCRdb copy is limited to in-frame clones, with some not included. The table shows a few hundred thousand clones, with about 91% occurring only once. The sample taken for sequencing was peripheral blood. These receptors were obtained from a woman aged 30 to 39 who had recovered from COVID-19. CDR3s include the opening cysteine and the closing phenylalanine or tryptophan. D genes are given only for firm matches. Clone size appears in some rows only: once, few, many, or a class for an expanded clone.

D gene	V gene	clone size	CDR3 length	J gene	CDR3 protein	CDR3 DNA
TRBD1	TRBV30	NA	13	TRBJ1-1	CAWSHRGITEAFF	TGTGCCTGGAGTCACAGGGGTATAACTGAAGCTTTCTTT
TRBD1	TRBV7-9	NA	15	TRBJ1-2	CASSPGTGESYGYTF	TGTGCCAGCAGCCCTGGGACAGGGGAGTCCTATGGCTACACCTTC
TRBD1	TRBV11-2	NA	14	TRBJ1-2	CASSTRTGNYGYTF	TGTGCCAGCAGCACACGGACAGGGAACTATGGCTACACCTTC
NA	TRBV7-2	NA	14	TRBJ2-7	CASQEGRSSYEQYF	TGTGCCAGCCAGGAGGGGAGGAGCTCCTACGAGCAGTACTTC
NA	TRBV7-3	NA	17	TRBJ1-1	CASSPGAVSGDHTEAFF	TGTGCCAGCAGCCCTGGGGCGGTTTCAGGGGATCACACTGAAGCTTTCTTT
NA	TRBV7-9	NA	16	TRBJ1-1	CASSSRTSQESAEAFF	TGTGCCAGCAGCTCACGAACCTCACAGGAATCGGCTGAAGCTTTCTTT
NA	TRBV4-2	few	16	TRBJ2-5	CASSQDRGRATETQYF	TGTGCCAGCAGCCAAGATAGGGGCAGAGCCACGGAGACCCAGTACTTC
NA	TRBV29-1	NA	16	TRBJ2-5	CSVPTLEGEWSETQYF	TGCAGCGTCCCGACACTAGAGGGGGAGTGGAGTGAGACCCAGTACTTC
NA	TRBV6-4	few	14	TRBJ1-4	CASSDGSTNEKLFF	TGTGCCAGCAGTGACGGCTCAACTAATGAAAAACTGTTTTTT
TRBD1	TRBV28	few	13	TRBJ1-4	CASVQGKEEKLFF	TGTGCCAGCGTACAGGGGAAGGAGGAAAAACTGTTTTTT
NA	TRBV2	NA	11	TRBJ2-7	CASSAQYEQYF	TGTGCCAGCAGTGCTCAGTACGAGCAGTACTTC
TRBD1	TRBV7-2	NA	17	TRBJ1-1	CASSPRTGTHDNTEAFF	TGTGCCAGCAGCCCCCGGACAGGGACCCATGATAACACTGAAGCTTTCTTT
TRBD1	TRBV19	once	15	TRBJ2-5	CASSPRDRGGETQYF	TGTGCCAGTAGTCCCCGGGACAGGGGAGGAGAGACCCAGTACTTC
NA	TRBV7-2	few	15	TRBJ2-1	CASSLAPGSNNEQFF	TGTGCCAGCAGCTTAGCCCCGGGATCGAACAATGAGCAGTTCTTC
NA	TRBV2	NA	14	TRBJ2-5	CASSDTRQEETQYF	TGTGCCAGCAGTGATACCCGACAGGAGGAGACCCAGTACTTC
NA	TRBV5-1	NA	13	TRBJ2-7	CASSFRRDYEQYF	TGCGCCAGCAGCTTCCGACGGGACTACGAGCAGTACTTC
TRBD2	TRBV5-1	NA	15	TRBJ2-7	CASSLASGGVYEQYF	TGCGCCAGCAGCTTGGCTAGCGGGGGAGTTTACGAGCAGTACTTC
TRBD2	TRBV7-2	NA	15	TRBJ2-1	CASSLVAGGPVEQFF	TGTGCCAGCAGCTTAGTGGCGGGGGGGCCGGTTGAGCAGTTCTTC
NA	TRBV4-2	NA	14	TRBJ2-7	CASSQDLDIPEQYF	TGTGCCAGCAGCCAAGACCTAGATATCCCCGAGCAGTACTTC
TRBD1	TRBV5-1	NA	19	TRBJ2-7	CASSPYLSRQGQSSYEQYF	TGCGCCAGCAGCCCGTACCTATCACGACAGGGCCAAAGCTCCTACGAGCAGTACTTC
TRBD2	TRBV19	once	15	TRBJ2-1	CASSRATGTSNEQFF	TGTGCCAGTAGTAGGGCAACCGGGACTAGCAATGAGCAGTTCTTC
NA	TRBV19	NA	13	TRBJ2-7	CASSTGVSYEQYF	TGTGCCAGTAGTACCGGGGTGTCCTACGAGCAGTACTTC
TRBD1	TRBV6-4	NA	14	TRBJ1-6	CASSEQGVNSPLHF	TGTGCCAGCAGTGAGCAGGGGGTCAATTCACCCCTCCACTTT
TRBD1	TRBV7-2	NA	15	TRBJ2-5	CASSGNRGDQETQYF	TGTGCCAGCAGCGGAAACAGGGGGGATCAAGAGACCCAGTACTTC
TRBD1	TRBV2	NA	13	TRBJ1-5	CASQGTGRQPQHF	TGTGCCAGCCAGGGGACAGGGAGACAGCCCCAGCATTTT
NA	TRBV4-1	NA	17	TRBJ1-2	CASSQDIFREANYGYTF	TGCGCCAGCAGCCAAGATATATTCCGGGAAGCTAACTATGGCTACACCTTC
NA	TRBV5-6	NA	15	TRBJ2-2	CASSHLRGRTGELFF	TGTGCCAGCAGCCATTTGCGGGGGCGGACCGGGGAGCTGTTTTTT
NA	TRBV9	NA	11	TRBJ2-1	CASSVGAEQFF	TGTGCCAGCAGCGTAGGGGCTGAGCAGTTCTTC
TRBD2	TRBV5-8	NA	16	TRBJ2-5	CASSSLAGGHQETQYF	TGTGCCAGCAGCTCACTAGCGGGGGGCCATCAAGAGACCCAGTACTTC
NA	TRBV5-6	few	11	TRBJ2-7	CASSFLDEQYF	TGTGCCAGCAGCTTTCTAGACGAGCAGTACTTC
NA	TRBV6-6	NA	12	TRBJ2-7	CASSYGIHEQYF	TGTGCCAGCAGTTACGGCATACACGAGCAGTACTTC
NA	TRBV5-1	NA	16	TRBJ2-3	CASSLFGDSSTDTQYF	TGCGCCAGCAGCTTGTTCGGGGACTCTAGCACAGATACGCAGTATTTT
TRBD1	TRBV10-3	NA	15	TRBJ2-2	CAISLDRAGTGELFF	TGTGCCATCAGCCTCGACAGGGCTGGGACCGGGGAGCTGTTTTTT
TRBD1	TRBV4-1	NA	15	TRBJ1-2	CASSLTGTGSSGYTF	TGCGCCAGCAGCCTGACCGGGACAGGGTCCTCTGGCTACACCTTC
NA	TRBV6-5	NA	12	TRBJ2-3	CASSHPGDTQYF	TGTGCCAGCAGCCACCCGGGAGATACGCAGTATTTT
TRBD1	TRBV7-8	once	16	TRBJ2-7	CASSSGTGSNSYEQYF	TGTGCCAGCAGCTCAGGGACAGGGTCAAATTCCTACGAGCAGTACTTC
NA	TRBV28	once	13	TRBJ1-4	CASSSQGGEKLFF	TGTGCCAGCAGTTCCCAGGGTGGCGAAAAACTGTTTTTT
TRBD2	TRBV7-9	once	15	TRBJ2-1	CASSIAGAAHNEQFF	TGTGCCAGCAGCATAGCGGGGGCTGCCCACAATGAGCAGTTCTTC
NA	TRBV18	NA	15	TRBJ1-3	CASSPSLSSGNTIYF	TGTGCCAGCTCACCATCCCTCAGCTCTGGAAACACCATATATTTT
NA	TRBV30	NA	13	TRBJ2-3	CAWSLRGTDTQYF	TGTGCCTGGAGTTTACGGGGCACAGATACGCAGTATTTT
TRBD1	TRBV5-4	NA	17	TRBJ2-3	CASSLGSRTGVPYTQYF	TGTGCCAGCAGCTTGGGATCTAGGACAGGGGTTCCATATACGCAGTATTTT
NA	TRBV25-1	NA	13	TRBJ1-5	CASSEKIGQPQHF	TGTGCCAGCAGTGAAAAGATCGGTCAGCCCCAGCATTTT
NA	TRBV19	few	14	TRBJ1-2	CASSPRGQNYGYTF	TGTGCCAGTAGTCCTCGTGGACAGAACTATGGCTACACCTTC
TRBD1	TRBV28	NA	16	TRBJ1-5	CASSPFRGTGVQPQHF	TGTGCCAGCAGTCCCTTCAGGGGGACAGGGGTTCAGCCCCAGCATTTT
NA	TRBV6-6	NA	15	TRBJ1-1	CAISRGRGLNTEAFF	TGTGCCATCTCGAGGGGCCGCGGACTAAACACTGAAGCTTTCTTT
TRBD2	TRBV5-4	NA	16	TRBJ2-3	CASRWGLAGATDTQYF	TGTGCCAGCAGATGGGGGCTAGCGGGGGCCACAGATACGCAGTATTTT
NA	TRBV5-1	NA	16	TRBJ1-3	CASSLAEGGPVRDIYF	TGCGCCAGCAGCTTGGCCGAAGGCGGCCCCGTCCGCGACATATATTTT
NA	TRBV28	NA	12	TRBJ1-2	CASSSGNYGYTF	TGTGCCAGCAGTTCAGGGAACTATGGCTACACCTTC
NA	TRBV9	NA	14	TRBJ2-7	CASSAEGGSYEQYF	TGTGCCAGCAGCGCCGAAGGGGGATCCTACGAGCAGTACTTC
TRBD2	TRBV11-2	NA	13	TRBJ2-7	CASSQGGGGEQYF	TGTGCCAGCAGCCAGGGCGGGGGTGGCGAGCAGTACTTC
TRBD2	TRBV13	NA	13	TRBJ2-3	CASSPRTRDTQYF	TGTGCCAGCAGCCCCAGGACTAGAGATACGCAGTATTTT
TRBD1	TRBV7-2	NA	16	TRBJ2-7	CASSSRGGQGPYEQYF	TGTGCCAGCAGCTCGAGGGGGGGACAGGGGCCCTACGAGCAGTACTTC
NA	TRBV5-5	NA	15	TRBJ2-3	CASSLVGAGSDTQYF	TGTGCCAGCAGCTTGGTTGGGGCAGGGTCAGATACGCAGTATTTT
NA	TRBV6-5	once	13	TRBJ1-2	CASRREGSYGYTF	TGTGCCAGCAGGAGGGAGGGAAGCTATGGCTACACCTTC